The 18 T cell receptor beta chains below were found in one sample sequenced in a study of beta chain features in type 1 diabetes. Study results and caveats: Patients with Type 1 diabetes showed moderately but significantly shorter TCRB CDR3s in all four CD4+ subsets.

These receptors have no identified antigens. Since all of the isolated RNA was reverse transcribed, expressed TCRB transcripts were what got sequenced. Only in-frame clones appear in the TCRdb table, and some are missing; sequencing was by immunoSEQ multiplex PCR. The repertoire holds around 170,000 clones, approximately 9.1% seen once, with about 0.65% in the top ten. Specimen: central memory CD4+ T cells from blood. The receptors were sampled from a woman aged 25 to 39 with type 1 diabetes.

The chain uses TRBV10-1 and TRBJ2-1; D is unresolved. Looked up from germline, CDR1 is WNHNN and CDR2 is SYGVQD (reference sequence). The V and J ends lost 3 bases and 8 bases respectively, with 8 bases between them. CDR3 size: 12 residues. For the CDR3, the DNA is TGCGCCAGCAGTGATGCTAGTGATGAGCAGTTCTTC. Translated: CASSDASDEQFF.

This clone was seen a handful of times. The rearrangement links TRBV11-2 to TRBJ2-7; 8 bases are shared with TRBD1. V shed 5 bases and J 2 bases; nucleotides not matched to a gene: 5. Germline loops: CDR1 SGHAT, CDR2 FQNNGV. The length of the CDR3 is 14 residues. CDR3 bases: TGTGCCAGCAGCCGCGCAGGGGGCCCCTACGAGCAGTACTTC. This translates into CASSRAGGPYEQYF. Based on the CDR3 plus reference TRBV11-2 and TRBJ2-7, the full variable domain is EAGVAQSPRYKIIEKRQSVAFWCNPISGHATLYWYQQILGQGPKLLIQFQNNGVVDDSQLPKDRFSAERLKGVDSTLKIQPAKLEDSAVYLCASSRAGGPYEQYFGPGTRLTVT.

The genes are TRBV25-1 and TRBJ1-2; 7 bases map to TRBD1. The CDR3 spans 15 residues. V trimming: 3 bases; J trimming: 6 bases; junction bases outside the gene matches: 10. Germline V lookup: CDR1 MGHDK, CDR2 SYGVNS. Here the CDR3 reads CASSDGYTGVDGYTF. CDR3 DNA: TGTGCCAGCAGTGACGGATATACAGGGGTGGATGGCTACACCTTC.

The chain joins TRBV27 to TRBJ1-1; possible D gene TRBD1, 5 bases. Deletions cut 5 bases from V and 9 bases from J, with 16 bases between. CDR1 is MNHEY, CDR2 SMNVEV, per germline (reference sequence). The CDR3 is 13 amino acids. The CDR3 here is CASSLHGDSKAFF. Here the CDR3 DNA reads TGTGCCAGCAGTCTCCACGGTGACAGCAAAGCTTTCTTT.

The chain couples TRBV4-2 to TRBJ2-3, with 9 bases that match TRBD2. CDR3 length equals 15 residues. Losses at the gene ends were 1 base for V and 3 bases for J; bases not matched to a gene: 2. The V gene's germline CDR1 is LGHNA and CDR2 YNFKEQ. CDR3: CASSQASGNTDTQYF. CDR3 nucleotide sequence: TGTGCCAGCAGCCAAGCTAGCGGGAATACAGATACGCAGTATTTT.

There are a few counts of this clone. The sample holds other DNA sequences that translate to the same CDR3. For the CDR3, the DNA is TGCAGCGTAGCGGACAGTCATCAGCCCCAGCATTTT. This sequence encodes CSVADSHQPQHF. The J gene is TRBJ1-5, the V gene TRBV29-1; D possibly corresponds to TRBD1 (6 bases). The V gene's germline CDR1 is SQVTM and CDR2 ANQGSEA. Trimming pared 6 bases from V and 5 bases from J, leaving 11 bases between. The length of the CDR3 is 12 residues.

The chain employs TRBV30 and TRBJ1-2, with TRBD1 matching 7 bases. J gave up 6 bases and V 0 bases, and 16 bases lay outside the gene matches. The CDR3 is made up of 17 amino acids. The germline CDR1 and CDR2 sequences are GTSNPN and SVGIG (reference sequence). CDR3 sequence reads: CAWSVPGGTNLRDGYTF. The CDR3 coding sequence is TGTGCCTGGAGTGTACCAGGGGGTACTAACCTAAGAGATGGCTACACCTTC.

This clone was detected a few times. This rearrangement joins TRBV28 to TRBJ1-4, with no clear D. This CDR3 contains 14 residues. Germline lookup yields CDR1 MDHEN and CDR2 SYDVKM. Trimming cost V 6 bases and J 8 bases, with 16 bases left between them. The CDR3 loop is CASRPQEALEKLFF. DNA of the CDR3: TGTGCCAGCAGACCCCAGGAGGCTCTGGAAAAACTGTTTTTT.

With regard to this clone: Distinct nucleotide sequences in the sample also encode this CDR3. The rearrangement uses TRBV6-5 and TRBJ2-7; D uncertain. Per germline, CDR1 MNHEY and CDR2 SVGAGI. Trimming removed 4 bases from V and 2 bases from J, with 3 bases in between. The CDR3 length is 11 residues. This chain's CDR3 is CASSSAYEQYF. CDR3 nucleotides: TGTGCCAGCAGTTCTGCCTACGAGCAGTACTTC.

This clone has more than one count but fewer than ten. The rearrangement links TRBV28 to TRBJ2-3, with D uncertain. This CDR3 comprises 12 residues. CDR1 MDHEN and CDR2 SYDVKM come from the germline V gene. V lost 3 bases and J lost 4, with 5 bases in between. CDR3 coding DNA: TGTGCCAGCAGTTTCTCCCCAGATACGCAGTATTTT. It encodes CASSFSPDTQYF.

The chain links TRBV6-5 to TRBJ2-5; D ambiguous. The CDR3 is 12 residues long. With 6 bases removed from V and 10 bases from J, the gap between germline ends came to 15 bases. CDR1 and CDR2 (germline): MNHEY, SVGAGI. The CDR3 nucleotides read TGTGCCAGCAGACATCCCCCTGGTGACCAGTACTTC. Its translation: CASRHPPGDQYF.

The chain has TRBV10-3 and TRBJ2-1; 8 positions agree with TRBD2. Trimming at V came to 2 bases and at J to 8 bases, leaving 5 bases not matched to a gene. Germline V CDR1 and CDR2: ENHRY, SYGVKD. The CDR3 contains 14 residues. The CDR3 DNA sequence: TGTGCCATCAGTGAGGATAACGGGAGGGATGAGCAGTTCTTC. Its protein is CAISEDNGRDEQFF.

The chain carries TRBV18 and TRBJ1-2, with TRBD1 as a possible D gene (6 bases). The CDR3 consists of 14 residues. Germline V CDR1 and CDR2: KGHSH, LQKENI. V lost 3 bases, J lost 8 bases, and 16 bases lay in between. The CDR3 DNA reads TGTGCCAGCTCACCCAATTTCAACAGGGACGGCTACACCTTC. This codes for CASSPNFNRDGYTF.

This clone was observed a few times. The chain employs TRBV5-1 and TRBJ1-1; 9 bases map to TRBD1. V gave up 4 bases and J gave up 0 bases; unmatched junction bases: 10. Germline V gives CDR1 SGHRS, CDR2 YFSETQ. CDR3 length equals 17 residues. In DNA, the CDR3 is TGCGCCAGCAGCCGAACCGGGACAGGGCGTATGAACACTGAAGCTTTCTTT. It codes for CASSRTGTGRMNTEAFF.

On this clone: One end of the junction does not line up with germline, which may come from a read error. This chain links TRBV7-9 with TRBJ2-7; TRBD1 might be the D (6 bases). The germline CDR1 and CDR2 sequences are SEHNR and FQNEAQ (reference sequence). There are 14 residues in the CDR3. The CDR3, as DNA: TGTGCCAGCAGCCGAAATGGGGGCTTAGAGGGTCTGCACTTC. Its translation: CASSRNGGLEGLHF.

This clone has just a few counts. V usage is TRBV6-6 and J usage is TRBJ2-7; 8 bases line up with TRBD1. CDR1 is MNHNY and CDR2 is SVGAGI in the germline V gene (reference sequence). This CDR3 has 14 residues. Losses at the gene ends were 5 bases for V and 3 bases for J; bases not matched to a gene: 6. CDR3 sequence: CASSSQGAGYEQYF. The CDR3, as DNA: TGTGCCAGCAGTAGCCAGGGGGCGGGCTACGAGCAGTACTTC.

The V and J genes are TRBV28 and TRBJ2-7, with D perhaps TRBD2 (6 bases). The CDR3 loop spans 13 amino acids. The V gene lost 11 bases and the J gene lost 8 bases, with 22 bases spanning the gap. The germline V gene encodes CDR1 MDHEN and CDR2 SYDVKM. The CDR3 nucleotides are TGTGCCGTTCTCAGGGAGGATACATCGAAGCAGTACTTC. This gives the protein CAVLREDTSKQYF.

The genes are TRBV6-4 and TRBJ1-1; D remains ambiguous. Germline V gene sequence: CDR1 MRHNA, CDR2 SNTAGT. The CDR3 is made up of 12 amino acids. V lost 5 bases to trimming and J lost 4 bases, with 8 bases between them. CDR3 region: CASSFYSTEAFF. CDR3 DNA sequence: TGTGCCAGCAGTTTTTACAGCACTGAAGCTTTCTTT.